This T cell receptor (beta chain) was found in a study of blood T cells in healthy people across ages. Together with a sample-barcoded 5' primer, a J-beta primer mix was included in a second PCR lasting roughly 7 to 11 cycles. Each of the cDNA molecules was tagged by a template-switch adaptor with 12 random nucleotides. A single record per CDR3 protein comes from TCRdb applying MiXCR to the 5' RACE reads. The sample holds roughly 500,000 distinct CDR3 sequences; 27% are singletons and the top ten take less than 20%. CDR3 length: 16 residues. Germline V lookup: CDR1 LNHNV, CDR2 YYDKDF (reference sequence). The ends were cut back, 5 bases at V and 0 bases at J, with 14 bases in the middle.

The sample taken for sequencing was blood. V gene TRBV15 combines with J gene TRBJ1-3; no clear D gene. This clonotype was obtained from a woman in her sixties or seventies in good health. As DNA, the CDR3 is TGTGCCACCAGCGGGCACAGACACCCCTCTGGAAACACCATATATTTT. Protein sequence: CATSGHRHPSGNTIYF. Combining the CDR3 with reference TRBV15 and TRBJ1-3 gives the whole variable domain DAMVIQNPRYQVTQFGKPVTLSCSQTLNHNVMYWYQQKSSQAPKLLFHYYDKDFNNEADTPDNFQSRRPNTSFCFLDIRSPGLGDTAMYLCATSGHRHPSGNTIYFGEGSWLTVV.